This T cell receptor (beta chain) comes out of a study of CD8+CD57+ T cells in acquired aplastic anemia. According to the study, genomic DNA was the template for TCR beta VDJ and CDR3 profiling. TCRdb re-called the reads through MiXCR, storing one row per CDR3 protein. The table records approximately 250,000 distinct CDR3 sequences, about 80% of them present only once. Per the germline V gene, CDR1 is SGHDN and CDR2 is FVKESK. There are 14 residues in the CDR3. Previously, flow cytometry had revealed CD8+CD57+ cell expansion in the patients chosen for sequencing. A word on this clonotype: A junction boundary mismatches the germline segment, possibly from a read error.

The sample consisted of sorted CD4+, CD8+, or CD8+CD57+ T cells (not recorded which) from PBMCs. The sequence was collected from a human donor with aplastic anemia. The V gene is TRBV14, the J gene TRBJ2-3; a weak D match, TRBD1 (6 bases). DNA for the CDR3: TGTGCCAGCAGCCTAGAGCCAAGGGGGATGAACACTGATTTT. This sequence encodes CASSLEPRGMNTDF.